This T cell receptor beta chain is drawn from a study of blood T cell repertoires in COVID-19. For the study at large: COVID-19 samples from acute and convalescent phases originated in the United States, Italy and Spain.

Here immunoSEQ multiplex PCR was the method, and the copy in TCRdb shows in-frame clones only, minus some. This sample has some 400,000 clones; 81% occur once, and the top ten carry around 1%. The junction had 3 bases not matched to a gene; V was cut back by 3 bases and J by 0 bases. CDR1 LNHDA and CDR2 SQIVND come from the germline V gene (reference sequence). The CDR3 is made up of 15 amino acids. This clone was found a few times. The chain couples TRBV19 to TRBJ2-7, with 9 bases aligning to TRBD1. This receptor was obtained from a human donor with acute or convalescent COVID-19. The donor label of this sample is uncertain. The sequencing input was peripheral blood. This chain's CDR3 is CASSIGTGNSYEQYF. The CDR3 DNA reads TGTGCCAGTAGTATCGGGACAGGGAACTCCTACGAGCAGTACTTC.